Reported below is one TCR beta chain. The sample is drawn from a study of technical replicates of blood from a few donors. V was clipped by 1 base and J by 5 bases, with 11 bases between them. The CDR3 covers 14 residues. Germline CDR1 reads SGHTA; CDR2 reads FQGNSA. This table comes from immunoSEQ multiplex PCR, and its TCRdb copy is limited to in-frame clones, with some not included. The sample records about 85,000 clones, less than 95% being singletons. Sequencing used T cells isolated from PBMCs. This sequence was found in a human donor in good health. V is TRBV7-2 and J is TRBJ1-1; a possible D gene is TRBD1 (5 bases). CDR3 residues: CASSLETGSTEAFF. The CDR3 region has the DNA TGTGCCAGCAGCTTAGAAACAGGATCAACTGAAGCTTTCTTT.